This T cell receptor (beta chain) was documented in a study of OX40 agonist ivuxolimab in advanced cancers. Measured with immunoSEQ multiplex PCR; TCRdb has only the in-frame clones, and not every one. The table shows 80,000 to 95,000 clones, with under 95% occurring only once. The CDR3 is made up of 11 amino acids. Germline lookup yields CDR1 DFQATT and CDR2 SNEGSKA (reference sequence). Trimming left V 4 bases short and J 7 bases short, with 8 bases between. This clone was seen a few times. The chain joins TRBV20-1 to TRBJ2-1; D uncertain. The sample consisted of CD4+ or CD8+ T cells sorted from blood, taken in a trial of the OX40 agonist ivuxolimab. The source of this sequence is an adult with an advanced solid tumor such as melanoma, head and neck, liver or kidney cancer. Here the CDR3 DNA reads TGCAGTGCTATATTGCAGAATGAGCAGTTCTTC. The encoded protein is CSAILQNEQFF.